The T cell receptor beta chain under discussion was sequenced for a study of T cells expressing NK-cell markers. For the study at large: It was from sorted CD3+CD56+NKG2C+, CD3+CD56+NKG2C- and CD3+CD56-NKG2C+ T cells that TCR beta repertoires came. Out of eight donors sequenced, seven tested HCMV-seropositive and the remaining one seronegative. Study observations and caveats: The study found these clonotypes also leading the CD3+CD56-NKG2C+ fraction in several donors. Whether the expanded NKG2C+ T cell clones recognized HCMV remained unclear.

The length of the CDR3 is 13 residues. Germline V gives CDR1 SGHAT, CDR2 FQNNGV. Reprocessing the 5' RACE reads, TCRdb reports a single entry for every CDR3 protein and omits DNA. Here the sample table reports around 140,000 distinct CDR3 sequences. Concerning this clonotype: Its antigen is unknown.

The TCR was taken from a man aged 18-30 years in good health. This sequence joins TRBV11-2 and TRBJ2-7; the TCRdb call, TRBD2, lacks DNA for checking. Sequenced: blood T cells: a sorted CD56 or NKG2C T cell subset, CD4+ or CD8+ T cells, or bulk PBMC T cells (not recorded which). CDR3 residues: CASSLAGGNEQYF.